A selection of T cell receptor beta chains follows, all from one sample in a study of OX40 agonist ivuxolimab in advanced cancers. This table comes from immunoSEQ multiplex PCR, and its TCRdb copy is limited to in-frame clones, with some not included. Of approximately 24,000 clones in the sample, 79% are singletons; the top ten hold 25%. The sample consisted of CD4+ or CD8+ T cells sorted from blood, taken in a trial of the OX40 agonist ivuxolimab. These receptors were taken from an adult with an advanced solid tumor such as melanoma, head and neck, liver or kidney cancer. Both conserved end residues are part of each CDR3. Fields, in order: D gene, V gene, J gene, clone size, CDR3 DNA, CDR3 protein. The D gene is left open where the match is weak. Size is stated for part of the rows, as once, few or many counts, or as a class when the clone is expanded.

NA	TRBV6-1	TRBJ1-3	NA	TGTGCCAGCAGTGAAATCGCGGGAACCGGAAACACCATATATTTT	CASSEIAGTGNTIYF
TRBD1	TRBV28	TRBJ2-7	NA	TGTGCCAGCAGCAACACCGGGACAGGGACCAGCGAGCAGTACTTC	CASSNTGTGTSEQYF
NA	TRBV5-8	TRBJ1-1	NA	TGTGCCAGCAGCTCGGGACAACCGAACACTGAAGCTTTCTTT	CASSSGQPNTEAFF
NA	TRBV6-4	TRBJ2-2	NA	TGTGCCAGCAGCGACGACGGGTTTGCACCGAACACCGGGGAGCTGTTTTTT	CASSDDGFAPNTGELFF
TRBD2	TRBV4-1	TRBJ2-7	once	TGCGCCAGCAGCCAGAACGTTGCGGGAGAGCACTACGAGCAGTACTTC	CASSQNVAGEHYEQYF
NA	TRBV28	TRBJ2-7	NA	TGTGCCAGCAGTTTCGGGCCCTACGAGCAGTACTTC	CASSFGPYEQYF
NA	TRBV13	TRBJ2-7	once	TGTGCCAGCAGCCTTAGCCCCACCTACGAGCAGTACTTC	CASSLSPTYEQYF
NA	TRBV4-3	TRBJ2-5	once	TGCGCCAGCAGCCAAGGTACAGGGTTCCAAGAGACCCAGTACTTC	CASSQGTGFQETQYF
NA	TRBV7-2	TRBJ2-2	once	TGTGCCAGCCCATCCATGGCGCCCAAGAACACCGGGGAGCTGTTTTTT	CASPSMAPKNTGELFF
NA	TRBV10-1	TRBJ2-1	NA	TGCGCCAGCAGTGAGTTGGACAGTAGCGATGAGCAGTTCTTC	CASSELDSSDEQFF
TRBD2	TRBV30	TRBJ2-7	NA	TGTGCCTGCAGGACTAGCGGCTACGAGCAGTACTTC	CACRTSGYEQYF
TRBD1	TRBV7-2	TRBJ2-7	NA	TGTGCCAGCAGCTTAGTCGCCAGGACAGGGGTCTACGAGCAGTACTTC	CASSLVARTGVYEQYF
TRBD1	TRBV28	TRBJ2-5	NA	TGTGCCAGCAGTTTAGCGGACAGGGTGGCTCGAGGAGAGACCCAGTACTTC	CASSLADRVARGETQYF
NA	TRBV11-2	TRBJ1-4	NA	TGTGCCAGCAGCTTAGGACACCCGAGGGAAAAACTGTTTTTT	CASSLGHPREKLFF
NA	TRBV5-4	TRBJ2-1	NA	TGTGCCAGCAGCGCCTCCTACAATGAGCAGTTCTTC	CASSASYNEQFF
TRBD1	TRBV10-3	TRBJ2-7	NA	TGTGCCATCAGTGGGACAGGGGGAGGAGAGCAGTACTTC	CAISGTGGGEQYF
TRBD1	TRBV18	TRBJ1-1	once	TGTGCCAGCTCACCGAATCCGACAGGGTTGGCTTTCTTT	CASSPNPTGLAFF
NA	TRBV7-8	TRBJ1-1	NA	TGTGCCAGCAGCTTAGTAGGGATGAAAGCTTTCTTT	CASSLVGMKAFF
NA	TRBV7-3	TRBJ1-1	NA	TGTGCCAGCAGCTTAGGAAGTGGGACTGAAGCTTTCTTT	CASSLGSGTEAFF
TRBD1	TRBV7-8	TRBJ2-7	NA	TGTGCCAGCAGCCTACCCCTAGGACAGGGCCGGATTAACGAGCAGTACTTC	CASSLPLGQGRINEQYF
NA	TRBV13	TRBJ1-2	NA	TGTGCCAGCAGCCCCCAATTAGCTCTCTATGGCTACACCTTC	CASSPQLALYGYTF
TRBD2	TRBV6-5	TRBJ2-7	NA	TGTGCCAGCAGTTACTCGACCGGGACTAGTGGGGAGCAGTACTTC	CASSYSTGTSGEQYF
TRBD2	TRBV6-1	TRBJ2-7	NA	TGTGCCAGCAGCTCGTTCAGCGGGGCCGGGAACGAGCAGTACTTC	CASSSFSGAGNEQYF
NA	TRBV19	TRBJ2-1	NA	TGTGCCAGTTCCACCTACAATGAGCAGTTCTTC	CASSTYNEQFF
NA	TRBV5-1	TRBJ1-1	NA	TGCGCCAGCAGCATAGAAACGGCGATGAACACTGAAGCTTTCTTT	CASSIETAMNTEAFF
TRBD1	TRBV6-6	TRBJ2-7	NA	TGTGCCAGCAGCCTAGGGACAGGGGGATCCTACGAGCAGTACTTC	CASSLGTGGSYEQYF
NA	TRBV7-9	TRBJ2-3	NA	TGTGCCAGCAGCTTAGAATACCCCGGGGATACGCAGTATTTT	CASSLEYPGDTQYF
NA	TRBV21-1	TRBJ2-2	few	TGTGCCAGCAGTCTGGGTAGCTCTCCCGGGGAGCTGTTTTTT	CASSLGSSPGELFF
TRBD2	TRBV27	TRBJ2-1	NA	TGTGCCAGCAGTCCTCTAGCGGGATTTTGGAATGAGCAGTTCTTC	CASSPLAGFWNEQFF
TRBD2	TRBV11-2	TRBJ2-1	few	TGTGCCAGCAGCTTAAGTCCGGGACTAGCGGGAGGCGGCAATGAGCAGTTCTTC	CASSLSPGLAGGGNEQFF
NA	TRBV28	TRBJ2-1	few	TGTGCCAGCAGCTTAATAGCCGGTAGCTCCTACAATGAGCAGTTCTTC	CASSLIAGSSYNEQFF
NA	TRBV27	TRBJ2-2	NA	TGTGCCAGCAGTCCGCAGTGGGCGAACACCGGGGAGCTGTTTTTT	CASSPQWANTGELFF
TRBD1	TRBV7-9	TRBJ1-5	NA	TGTGCCAGCAGCCCCCCGGACAGGGAAGTACAGCCCCAGCATTTT	CASSPPDREVQPQHF
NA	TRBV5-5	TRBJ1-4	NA	TGCGCCAGCAGCCAAGATGGGGGGTTTAATGAAAAACTGTTTTTT	CASSQDGGFNEKLFF
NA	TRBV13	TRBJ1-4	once	TGTGCCAGCAGCCCCAACCCCGTTAATGAAAAACTGTTTTTT	CASSPNPVNEKLFF
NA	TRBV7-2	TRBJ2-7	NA	TGTGCCAGCAGCTTAGTCAGCCCCAGCTCCTACGAGCAGTACTTC	CASSLVSPSSYEQYF
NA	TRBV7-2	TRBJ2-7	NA	TGTGCCAGCAGCTTAGGTCGGTTAGGGGGGGACGAGCAGTACTTC	CASSLGRLGGDEQYF
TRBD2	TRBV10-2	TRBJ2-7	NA	TGCGCCACTTCCCCGGGACTACGGTACGAGCAGTACTTC	CATSPGLRYEQYF
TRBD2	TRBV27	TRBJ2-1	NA	TGTGCCAGCAGCCCGGGGACTAGCGGGTACAATGAGCAGTTCTTC	CASSPGTSGYNEQFF
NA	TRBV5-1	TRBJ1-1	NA	TGCGCCAGCAGAGTGGGAACTGAAGCTTTCTTT	CASRVGTEAFF
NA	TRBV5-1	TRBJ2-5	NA	TGCGCCAGCAGCTGGACAGTCCAAGAGACCCAGTACTTC	CASSWTVQETQYF
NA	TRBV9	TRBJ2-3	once	TGTGCCAGCAGCGTTGCCCACAGTGGAGATACGCAGTATTTT	CASSVAHSGDTQYF
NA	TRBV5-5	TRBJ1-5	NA	TGTGCCAGCAGCTTGGCCGGGAGCAATCAGCCCCAGCATTTT	CASSLAGSNQPQHF
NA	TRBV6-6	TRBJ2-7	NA	TGTGCCAGCAGGGCCATCGAAAGGAACTACGAGCAGTACTTC	CASRAIERNYEQYF
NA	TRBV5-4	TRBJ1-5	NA	TGTGCCAGCAGCGGGGGGGTAGATCAGCCCCAGCATTTT	CASSGGVDQPQHF
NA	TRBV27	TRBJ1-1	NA	TGTGCCAGCAGTCTTAGGACCGGGAAGGGAGCTTTCTTT	CASSLRTGKGAFF
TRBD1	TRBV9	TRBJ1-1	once	TGTGCCAGCAGCGAGGGGCCGGGACAGGGGACCGAAGCTTTCTTT	CASSEGPGQGTEAFF
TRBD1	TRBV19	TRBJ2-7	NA	TGTGCCAGTAGTCTCCAGGGGGCCGCCTACGAGCAGTACTTC	CASSLQGAAYEQYF
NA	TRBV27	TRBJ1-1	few	TGTGCCAGCAGTTTATCGGGAGGGTTCACTGAAGCTTTCTTT	CASSLSGGFTEAFF
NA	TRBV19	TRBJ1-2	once	TGTGCCAGTAGTATAAGGGATTATGGGCATGGCTACACCTTC	CASSIRDYGHGYTF
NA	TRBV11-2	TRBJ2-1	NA	TGTGCCAGCAGCTTAGCGTATGGAAATGAGCAGTTCTTC	CASSLAYGNEQFF
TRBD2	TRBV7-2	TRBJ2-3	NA	TGTGCCAGCAGCTCGACGGGGGGGCCGACAGATACGCAGTATTTT	CASSSTGGPTDTQYF
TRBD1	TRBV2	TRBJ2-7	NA	TGTGCCAGCAATCCCTTCGGGACAGGGTCCCACGAGCAGTACTTC	CASNPFGTGSHEQYF
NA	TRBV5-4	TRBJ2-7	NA	TGTGCCAGCAGCTTGCGGGGGCCCTACGAGCAGTACTTC	CASSLRGPYEQYF
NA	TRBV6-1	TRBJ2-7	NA	TGTGCCAGCAGTGAAGTCCCAGACCGCTACGAGCAGTACTTC	CASSEVPDRYEQYF
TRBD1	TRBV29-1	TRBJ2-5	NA	TGCAGCGCCCCCCCCACCAGACAGGGCTCAGAGACCCAGTACTTC	CSAPPTRQGSETQYF
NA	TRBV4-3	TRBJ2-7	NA	TGCGCCAGCAGCTCTAATAGGTTTAGCGAGCAGTACTTC	CASSSNRFSEQYF
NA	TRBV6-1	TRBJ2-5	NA	TGTGCCAGCAGTGACAGGTCCCGGGGTCGCCAAGAGACCCAGTACTTC	CASSDRSRGRQETQYF
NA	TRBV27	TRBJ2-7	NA	TGTGCCAGCAGTTTATTCGCCCGGGAATCGTACCCCGAGCAGTACTTC	CASSLFARESYPEQYF